The present TCR beta chain was sequenced within a study of shared clonotypes between healthy human individuals. The assay was carried out at the deep level. For unsorted PBMC, roughly 270 ng DNA per replicate equaled roughly 31,000 T cell genomes. The sequenced material, unsorted PBMC DNA, was run on ten immunoSEQ deep assay plates. The data were produced by immunoSEQ multiplex PCR, yet TCRdb's version contains in-frame clones alone and is incomplete. In the table there are more than 450,000 clones, 79% of which are singletons. The study enrolled healthy HIV-negative adults without recent acute infections or vaccinations as donors. Germline values: CDR1 MNHEY, CDR2 SMNVEV (reference sequence). V lost 4 bases to trimming and J lost 6 bases, with 6 bases between them. This CDR3 has 12 residues.

The chain couples TRBV27 to TRBJ2-2; no reliable D call. This receptor was taken from a woman aged 40 to 49 in good health. Some clones in this sample may be carry-over from other donors' samples. Input material: PBMCs. For the CDR3, the DNA is TGTGCCAGCAGTTCTAATTCCGGGGAGCTGTTTTTT. This encodes CASSSNSGELFF.